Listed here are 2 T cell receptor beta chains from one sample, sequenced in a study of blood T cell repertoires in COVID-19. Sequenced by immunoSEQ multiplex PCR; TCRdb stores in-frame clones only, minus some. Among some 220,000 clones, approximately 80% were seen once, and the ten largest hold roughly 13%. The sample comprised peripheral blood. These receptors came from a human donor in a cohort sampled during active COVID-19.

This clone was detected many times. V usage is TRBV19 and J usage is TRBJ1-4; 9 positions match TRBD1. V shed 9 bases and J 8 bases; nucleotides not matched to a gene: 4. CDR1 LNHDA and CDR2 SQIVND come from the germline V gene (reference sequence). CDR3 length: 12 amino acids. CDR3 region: CASLGTGEKLFF. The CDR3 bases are TGTGCCAGCCTCGGGACAGGGGAAAAACTGTTTTTT.

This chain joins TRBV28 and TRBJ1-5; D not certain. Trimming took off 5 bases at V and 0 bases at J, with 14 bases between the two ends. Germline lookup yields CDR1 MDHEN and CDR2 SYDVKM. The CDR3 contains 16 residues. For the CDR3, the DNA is TGTGCCAGCAGTACCCTTCCGGGGTATAGCAATCAGCCCCAGCATTTT. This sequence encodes CASSTLPGYSNQPQHF. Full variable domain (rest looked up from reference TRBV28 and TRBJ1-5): DVKVTQSSRYLVKRTGEKVFLECVQDMDHENMFWYRQDPGLGLRLIYFSYDVKMKEKGDIPEGYSVSREKKERFSLILESASTNQTSMYLCASSTLPGYSNQPQHFGDGTRLSIL.